Each of the 20 T cell receptor beta chains below was sequenced from the same sample in a study of blood T cell repertoires in COVID-19. Sequencing used immunoSEQ multiplex PCR; TCRdb keeps in-frame clones, though not all of them. The sample contains 120,000 to 150,000 clones, around 85% of which appear only once. Sequenced input: peripheral blood. Every receptor here comes from a woman aged 40-49 years with active or convalescent COVID-19.

V gene TRBV11-2 combines with J gene TRBJ2-7; D is possibly TRBD2 (5 bases). CDR1 SGHAT and CDR2 FQNNGV come from the germline V gene. The CDR3 has 15 residues. Trimming cost V 3 bases and J 0 bases, with 12 bases left between them. In nucleotides, the CDR3 is TGTGCCAGCAGCTTCTTCCTAGCCGGCTCCTACGAGCAGTACTTC. Translated, it gives CASSFFLAGSYEQYF. Supplemented by reference TRBV11-2 and TRBJ2-7, the full variable domain reads EAGVAQSPRYKIIEKRQSVAFWCNPISGHATLYWYQQILGQGPKLLIQFQNNGVVDDSQLPKDRFSAERLKGVDSTLKIQPAKLEDSAVYLCASSFFLAGSYEQYFGPGTRLTVT.

The chain couples TRBV5-5 to TRBJ1-5; D is possibly TRBD1 (6 bases). Trimming left V 2 bases short and J 4 bases short, with 10 bases between. The CDR3 length is 14 residues. Looked up from germline, CDR1 is SGHKS and CDR2 is YYEKEE (reference sequence). The CDR3 spells CASSLTGPNQPQHF. For the CDR3, the DNA is TGTGCCAGCAGCTTAACAGGGCCTAATCAGCCCCAGCATTTT.

This sequence joins TRBV5-1 and TRBJ2-2, with 8 nucleotides matching TRBD1. V lost 2 bases, J lost 5 bases, and 5 bases stayed unmatched. Germline lookup yields CDR1 SGHRS and CDR2 YFSETQ. The CDR3 is made up of 15 amino acids. The CDR3 region is CASSFFQGATGELFF. The DNA of the CDR3 is TGCGCCAGCAGCTTTTTTCAGGGGGCGACCGGGGAGCTGTTTTTT.

On this clone: Other DNA sequences in this specimen translate into the identical CDR3. This sequence joins TRBV5-3 and TRBJ1-1; 9 nucleotides agree with TRBD1. TRBV5-3 is treated as an ORF (open reading frame) with a function not yet certain. This CDR3 has 15 amino acids. The trim removed 0 bases at V and 4 bases at J, leaving 4 bases unmatched. This CDR3 is CARSLGQGGGTEAFF. DNA for the CDR3: TGTGCCAGAAGCTTGGGACAGGGGGGTGGCACTGAAGCTTTCTTT.

The chain recombines TRBV15 with TRBJ2-7; the match to TRBD1 covers 10 bases. Germline V gene sequence: CDR1 LNHNV, CDR2 YYDKDF (reference sequence). The V segment lost 4 bases and the J segment 5 bases; nucleotides outside the gene matches: 8. The length of the CDR3 is 15 residues. The CDR3 sequence: CATSTRTGGINEQYF. CDR3 coding DNA: TGTGCCACCAGCACCCGGACAGGGGGGATCAACGAGCAGTACTTC. Full variable domain (outside the CDR3, taken from reference TRBV15 and TRBJ2-7): DAMVIQNPRYQVTQFGKPVTLSCSQTLNHNVMYWYQQKSSQAPKLLFHYYDKDFNNEADTPDNFQSRRPNTSFCFLDIRSPGLGDTAMYLCATSTRTGGINEQYFGPGTRLTVT.

CDR3 loop: CASSLGQGGGYTF. The CDR3 nucleotides read TGTGCCAGCAGCCTAGGACAGGGGGGTGGCTACACCTTC. V gene TRBV6-6 combines with J gene TRBJ1-2; 10 bases match TRBD1. CDR1 is MNHNY, CDR2 SVGAGI, per germline (reference sequence). This CDR3 contains 13 residues. J lost 7 bases, V lost 6 bases, and 5 bases had no gene match.

To note about this clone: Because the CDR3's place on the DNA is in doubt, the DNA is left out and the CDR3 is given as listed by TCRdb. This chain uses TRBV19 with TRBJ1-6; the table's D gene call, TRBD1, was not cross checked with the DNA. Germline loops: CDR1 LNHDA, CDR2 SQIVND (reference sequence). The CDR3 is 16 residues long, counting both termini. The CDR3 spells CASSISVQGGGAPLHF.

The rearrangement links TRBV6-5 to TRBJ2-7; weak D call: TRBD1 (6 bases). The V gene's germline CDR1 is MNHEY and CDR2 SVGAGI. Trimming pared 7 bases from V and 6 bases from J, leaving 16 bases between. The CDR3 spans 13 residues. The CDR3 DNA reads TGTGCCAGCATGGGACACCTGATAACCGAGCAGTACTTC. Residues: CASMGHLITEQYF.

This clone was counted a few times. V and J are TRBV28 and TRBJ1-1; D not certain. V lost 2 bases, J lost 5 bases, and 12 bases lay in between. Germline V gene lookup returns CDR1 MDHEN and CDR2 SYDVKM. The CDR3 extends over 14 amino acids. The CDR3 nucleotides are TGTGCCAGCAGTTTAGTCGTACGGGGAACTGAAGCTTTCTTT. It encodes CASSLVVRGTEAFF.

This clone occurred once. The rearrangement uses TRBV28 and TRBJ1-5, with TRBD1 as a possible D gene (6 bases). Trimming left V 3 bases short and J 8 bases short, with 17 bases between. Germline CDR1 and CDR2: MDHEN and SYDVKM. This CDR3 comprises 15 residues. CDR3 residues: CASSLGHIVVEPQHF. The CDR3 DNA sequence: TGTGCCAGCAGTTTGGGACACATCGTGGTGGAGCCCCAGCATTTT.

CDR3 region: CASSGGTSGIETQYF. The CDR3 region has the DNA TGTGCCAGCAGCGGAGGGACTAGCGGGATCGAGACCCAGTACTTC. The V call is TRBV5-4, the J call TRBJ2-5; 13 positions agree with TRBD2. The J segment lost 5 bases and the V segment lost 4 bases, leaving 5 bases of the junction unmatched. This CDR3 has 15 residues. Germline V gives CDR1 SGHNT, CDR2 YYREEE (reference sequence).

V and J are TRBV7-6 and TRBJ2-1; weak D call: TRBD1 (6 bases). This CDR3 comprises 14 residues. Germline V lookup: CDR1 SGHVS, CDR2 FNYEAQ. V was clipped by 5 bases and J by 3 bases, with 11 bases between them. CDR3 in DNA: TGTGCCAGCAGCCAAAAACAGGGCTACAATGAGCAGTTCTTC. It specifies CASSQKQGYNEQFF.

V is TRBV6-6 and J is TRBJ1-5; 7 nucleotides match TRBD1. The CDR3 length is 16 residues. The V and J ends lost 6 bases and 0 bases, in that order; junction bases with no gene match: 8. Germline V CDR1 and CDR2: MNHNY, SVGAGI (reference sequence). CDR3 protein: CASRLTGSNSNQPQHF. DNA of the CDR3: TGTGCCAGCAGACTGACAGGGAGTAATAGCAATCAGCCCCAGCATTTT.

The V gene is TRBV28, the J gene TRBJ2-7; D is perhaps TRBD1 (5 bases). Per the germline V gene, CDR1 is MDHEN and CDR2 is SYDVKM. Trimming shortened V by 2 bases and J by 3 bases, and 11 bases separated the two germline ends. There are 14 residues in the CDR3. The CDR3 region has the DNA TGTGCCAGCAGTTTACAGGCCAGGGTCTACGAGCAGTACTTC. Protein sequence: CASSLQARVYEQYF.

The V gene is TRBV19, the J gene TRBJ1-4; 9 bases line up with TRBD1. V lost 3 bases, J lost 8 bases, and 1 base stayed unmatched. The CDR3 has 13 residues. The V gene's germline CDR1 is LNHDA and CDR2 SQIVND (reference sequence). For the CDR3, the DNA is TGTGCCAGTAGTATGGACAGGGGCGAAAAACTGTTTTTT. This encodes CASSMDRGEKLFF.

The gene calls are TRBV10-2 and TRBJ1-1, with D uncertain. With 7 bases removed from V and 1 base from J, the gap between germline ends came to 10 bases. This CDR3 has 13 residues. Germline values: CDR1 WSHSY, CDR2 SAAADI. The CDR3 DNA sequence: TGCGCCAGCACCCCGACTGAGAACACTGAAGCTTTCTTT. It codes for CASTPTENTEAFF.

The table lists this clone with a few counts. This rearrangement joins TRBV7-9 to TRBJ1-2; 7 positions match TRBD1. Germline-derived CDR1 and CDR2 are SEHNR and FQNEAQ (reference sequence). The CDR3 is made up of 14 amino acids. V lost 2 bases, J lost 4 bases, and 4 bases stayed unmatched. Here the CDR3 DNA reads TGTGCCAGCAGCTTAATTGGGACAGCCTATGGCTACACCTTC. This codes for CASSLIGTAYGYTF.

As to this clone: The same CDR3 arises from other DNA sequences in this sample as well. This chain joins TRBV19 and TRBJ1-1, with 7 bases fitting TRBD1. Unmatched junction bases numbered 1, after V lost 3 bases and J lost 3 bases. Germline V CDR1 and CDR2: LNHDA, SQIVND (reference sequence). The CDR3 contains 13 residues. CDR3 residues: CASSIDRDTEAFF. As DNA, the CDR3 is TGTGCCAGTAGTATCGACAGGGACACTGAAGCTTTCTTT.

The genes are TRBV4-2 and TRBJ1-1; 10 bases align to TRBD1. The CDR3 totals 15 residues. Germline V gives CDR1 LGHNA, CDR2 YNFKEQ. The V gene end was trimmed by 3 bases and the J gene end by 4 bases; junction bases not matched to a gene: 5. CDR3 sequence: CASSQMGQGSTEAFF. The CDR3 DNA reads as TGTGCCAGCAGCCAGATGGGACAGGGGAGCACTGAAGCTTTCTTT.

The rearrangement uses TRBV5-6 and TRBJ1-5; TRBD1 is a possible D gene (5 bases). Trimming took 2 bases from V and 6 from J, leaving 15 bases between them. Germline V gene sequence: CDR1 SGHDT, CDR2 YYEEEE. The CDR3 loop spans 15 amino acids. CDR3 in amino acids: CASSFGGGTGQPQHF. The CDR3 bases are TGTGCCAGCAGCTTCGGTGGAGGGACGGGTCAGCCCCAGCATTTT.